This T cell receptor (beta chain) was captured in a study of T cell responses to AZD1222 COVID-19 vaccine listed by TCRdb under 2021. Broadly, across the study: Because spike-specific TCR depth and breadth did not differ between the two schedules, AZD1222 recipients who got a second dose at roughly 4 weeks were pooled with those who got a second dose at roughly 12 weeks. A total of just over 230 trial participants underwent TCR sequencing, of whom around 200 received two doses of AZD1222 and 26 received two doses of the MenACWY control vaccine. Trial participants were enrolled by age into subgroups of 18-55, 56-69 and 70-plus years, and roughly 160, 29 and 62 TCR-sequenced participants, respectively, were included in these subgroups.

The CDR3, cysteine through phenylalanine, is 16 amino acids long. Only the CDR3 DNA is retained, 48 bases long and in frame from the first base. V and J are trimmed by 2 bases and 7 bases, and the gene matches miss 10 bases of the junction. Sequences LNHDA (CDR1) and SQIVND (CDR2) are obtained from the germline V gene (reference sequence). The CDR3 regions of human TCRbeta chains were subjected to immunosequencing. The original pipeline was this. Repertoire TCRs were checked for matches against a reference library of SARS-CoV-2-specific TCRs that had been generated using the MIRA antigen-specificity platform. Breadth was defined as the fraction of unique TCRs that were SARS-CoV-2-associated. Depth was defined as the fraction of total T cells that were SARS-CoV-2-associated. Each spike-specific TCR was assigned to its reactive spike region and to a CD4 or CD8 class using the MIRA data. Log10-transformed breadth and depth values were compared by one-way ANOVA with Sidak's multiple comparisons tests. Not all clones reach the TCRdb copy of this immuneACCESS table, which keeps in-frame sequences only. Checked studies attribute under half of the gap to unresolved V genes and leave the rest unexplained. V and J calls plus clone size are reproduced from that table; the DNA served to infer D and trimming. This sample gives more than 95,000 clones in total; around nine tenths of them show up just once. The ten largest account for approximately 18% of the sample.

This clone was detected only once. What antigen it recognizes has not been identified. Base qualities are not provided; no much larger clone lies one nucleotide away. According to the study, the label for this sample's time point signals: baseline before first vaccination. Vaccinee samples came from UK trials COV001 and COV002, including a single-blind randomized controlled phase 2/3 trial of AZD1222 (ChAdOx1 nCoV-19) in healthy adults. For TCRbeta chain sequencing, PBMC samples from trial participants were taken at day 0 and at day 28 after the second dose. Study-wide conclusions, independent of this receptor: The 56-69-year group was small, and its depth increase did not reach significance, likely because of low power. Spike-specific TCR breadth and depth rose significantly after two AZD1222 doses compared with day 0 and with MenACWY recipients. Because no samples from the day 14 peak response were available, repertoires could be characterized only after the peak T cell response. Participants were mostly white British and included more females than males, and it was suggested by the authors that clonal diversity may have been underestimated. The whole spike protein was spanned by vaccine-associated CD4 TCRs, and dominant responses were seen in regions 160-218 and 743-854. Nearly half of unique spike-specific TCRs reportedly recognized epitopes outside regions mutated in the B.1.351 and B.1.1.7 variants. Conclusions about previously exposed vaccinees were limited because only a handful of AZD1222 recipients were SARS-CoV-2 seropositive at baseline.

The sample in question was peripheral blood, obtained on day 0 of AZD1222 vaccination. The clonotype was recovered from an adult in good health. Recombination linked TRBV19 to TRBJ2-2, and 7 junction bases match TRBD2. The encoded CDR3 is CASSIIGGLVLGELFF. The nucleotide sequence reads as follows: TGTGCCAGTAGTATAATAGGCGGACTAGTGCTCGGGGAGCTGTTTTTT.